This passage covers 3 T cell receptor beta chains from one sample sequenced in a study of shared clonotypes between healthy human individuals. Measured with immunoSEQ multiplex PCR; TCRdb has only the in-frame clones, and not every one. The sample has 2 million to 2.5 million clones, about nine tenths seen once. The sample taken for sequencing was naive CD4+ T cells from PBMCs. The subset was: CD45RA+ positively selected. The receptors were gathered from a man aged 18 to 35 in good health. Some clones in this sample may be carry-over from other donors' samples.

The V gene is TRBV7-3, the J gene TRBJ1-1; D may be TRBD1 (5 bases). The V and J ends lost 6 bases and 1 base respectively, with 15 bases between them. The germline V gene encodes CDR1 SGHTA and CDR2 FQGTGA. The CDR3 has 15 residues. This CDR3 reads CASSQRGGTNTEAFF. CDR3 bases: TGTGCCAGCAGTCAACGGGGAGGGACGAACACTGAAGCTTTCTTT.

The chain uses TRBV13 and TRBJ1-3; D ambiguous. Trimming shortened V by 7 bases and J by 7 bases, and 14 bases separated the two germline ends. The CDR3 spans 13 residues. CDR1 PRHDT and CDR2 FYEKMQ come from the germline V gene (reference sequence). In DNA form, the CDR3 reads TGTGCCAGCATCACATCATCGGGGAACACCATATATTTT. This codes for CASITSSGNTIYF. The variable domain in full, completed from reference TRBV13 and TRBJ1-3, reads AAGVIQSPRHLIKEKRETATLKCYPIPRHDTVYWYQQGPGQDPQFLISFYEKMQSDKGSIPDRFSAQQFSDYHSELNMSSLELGDSALYFCASITSSGNTIYFGEGSWLTVV.

The chain combines TRBV28 with TRBJ1-2, with D possibly TRBD1 on 5 matching bases. The CDR3 length is 15 residues. V shed 5 bases and J shed 0 bases, with 13 bases lying between them. Germline values: CDR1 MDHEN, CDR2 SYDVKM. The CDR3 region is CASSRGDLANYGYTF. CDR3 coding DNA: TGTGCCAGCAGTCGCGGGGACCTAGCTAACTATGGCTACACCTTC.